These 13 T cell receptor beta chains originate from one sample sequenced in a study of T cell changes during pregnancy in multiple sclerosis. Measured with immunoSEQ multiplex PCR; TCRdb has only the in-frame clones, and not every one. The repertoire consists of 35,000 to 45,000 clones, with more than 85% occurring once and the leading ten covering about 0.48%. Material: CD4+ T cells from peripheral blood mononuclear cells, obtained in the second trimester of pregnancy. The receptor set was obtained from a female donor in good health, enrolled as a control in a pregnancy study.

The J gene is TRBJ2-2, the V gene TRBV27; TRBD1 agrees at 12 bases. V gave up 6 bases and J gave up 6 bases; unmatched junction bases: 11. The CDR3 loop spans 17 amino acids. CDR1 and CDR2 from the germline V gene are MNHEY and SMNVEV (reference sequence). Here the CDR3 reads CASSMGRDRGRAGELFF. DNA for the CDR3: TGTGCCAGCAGCATGGGCCGGGACAGGGGGCGAGCCGGGGAGCTGTTTTTT.

The chain carries TRBV10-3 and TRBJ1-1; TRBD1 matches 7 bases. Germline lookup yields CDR1 ENHRY and CDR2 SYGVKD. CDR3 size: 14 residues. J was trimmed by 5 bases and V by 6 bases; bases with no gene match: 9. The CDR3 DNA reads as TGTGCCATCAGACCGGTTCGACAGGGTACTGAAGCTTTCTTT. Translated: CAIRPVRQGTEAFF.

With regard to this clone: A read error may account for a junction end that differs from germline. The chain employs TRBV2 and TRBJ1-1, with D perhaps matching TRBD1 (5 bases). The germline V gene encodes CDR1 SNHLY and CDR2 FYNNEI. This CDR3 is 13 amino acids long. CDR3 region: CASREGAGLAAFF. Here the CDR3 DNA reads TGTGCCAGCAGGGAAGGGGCTGGCTTGGCAGCTTTCTTT.

V and J are TRBV11-3 and TRBJ2-3, with 9 bases fitting TRBD2. The CDR3 is made up of 14 amino acids. From germline, CDR1 is SGHNT and CDR2 YENEEA. Trimming took 4 bases from V and 4 from J; bases not matched to a gene: 3. DNA for the CDR3: TGTGCCAGCAGCTCCGAGCGGGAGGCAGATACGCAGTATTTT. This translates into CASSSEREADTQYF.

V usage is TRBV7-3 and J usage is TRBJ2-1; 10 bases align to TRBD2. With V trimmed by 5 bases and J by 6 bases, 7 bases remained unmatched. The CDR3 is 15 residues long. The germline gives CDR1 SGHTA, CDR2 FQGTGA. CDR3 protein: CASSRLGTSANEQFF. For the CDR3, the DNA is TGTGCCAGCAGCCGCCTGGGGACTAGCGCCAATGAGCAGTTCTTC.

The J gene is TRBJ2-1, the V gene TRBV19; 7 positions match TRBD2. Trimming at V came to 9 bases and at J to 8 bases, leaving 13 bases not matched to a gene. CDR3 size: 14 residues. CDR1 is LNHDA, CDR2 SQIVND, per germline (reference sequence). The DNA for the CDR3 is TGTGCCAGCAGACCCGGGACTACGGCCGATGAGCAGTTCTTC. Its protein product is CASRPGTTADEQFF.

This chain connects TRBV18 to TRBJ1-2; 9 nucleotides agree with TRBD1. The CDR3 runs 15 residues. Germline V gives CDR1 KGHSH, CDR2 LQKENI. J gave up 6 bases and V 2 bases, and 7 bases lay outside the gene matches. The CDR3 reads CASSPRDREKNGYTF. In DNA, the CDR3 is TGTGCCAGCTCACCAAGGGACAGGGAGAAGAATGGCTACACCTTC.

In DNA form, the CDR3 reads TGTGCCAGCAGCTTAGATCGTAGGGGTGGGGAGACCCAGTACTTC. It encodes CASSLDRRGGETQYF. This chain links TRBV7-8 with TRBJ2-5, with a weak D call TRBD1 (5 bases). Trimming stripped 1 base from V and 5 bases from J, with 14 bases between. This CDR3 spans 15 amino acids. The V gene's germline CDR1 is SGHVS and CDR2 FQNEAQ.

The rearrangement uses TRBV29-1 and TRBJ2-7, with D possibly being TRBD2 (6 bases). Trimming took 5 bases from V and 5 from J, leaving 13 bases between them. The CDR3 runs to 12 residues. Germline CDR1 is SQVTM and CDR2 is ANQGSEA. The CDR3, as DNA: TGCAGCGTTCACCGGGGGAAAGACGAGCAGTACTTC. This encodes CSVHRGKDEQYF.

The J gene is TRBJ1-2, the V gene TRBV7-9; maybe TRBD1 (5 bases). The CDR3 is made up of 15 amino acids. CDR1 is SEHNR, CDR2 FQNEAQ, per germline (reference sequence). Trimming took off 3 bases at V and 3 bases at J, with 14 bases between the two ends. The DNA of the CDR3 is TGTGCCAGCAGCTTTGGCAGCACCAGGGACTATGGCTACACCTTC. Residues: CASSFGSTRDYGYTF.

The chain couples TRBV7-2 to TRBJ2-5; TRBD2 is a possible D gene (5 bases). Trimming cost V 5 bases and J 2 bases, with 15 bases left between them. Per germline, CDR1 SGHTA and CDR2 FQGNSA. The CDR3 contains 15 residues. The DNA of the CDR3 is TGTGCCAGCAGCAAGGGTCTCGGGATTCAAGAGACCCAGTACTTC. Translation gives CASSKGLGIQETQYF.

V is TRBV25-1 and J is TRBJ2-1; tentatively, D is TRBD2 (6 bases). Trimming left V 5 bases short and J 7 bases short, with 6 bases between. The germline V gene encodes CDR1 MGHDK and CDR2 SYGVNS. CDR3 size: 11 residues. The CDR3 DNA is TGTGCCAGCAGTCGGGGGAATGAGCAGTTCTTC. Translation gives CASSRGNEQFF.

The chain recombines TRBV5-5 with TRBJ2-7, with 11 bases identical to TRBD1. There are 14 residues in the CDR3. V trimming: 7 bases; J trimming: 5 bases; junction bases outside the gene matches: 8. CDR1 and CDR2 (germline): SGHKS, YYEKEE (reference sequence). In DNA form, the CDR3 reads TGTGCCAGCGGACTCCCGGGACAGGGGGACGAGCAGTACTTC. Its translation is CASGLPGQGDEQYF.